This passage covers 19 T cell receptor beta chains from one sample sequenced in a study of T-cell reconstitution after alpha-beta-depleted transplantation in children. The library targeted TCRbeta and was prepared with unique molecular identifiers. TCRdb re-called the PCR reads through MiXCR, storing one row per CDR3 protein. The sample has fewer than 550,000 distinct CDR3 sequences; around 10% are singletons. Here the sequenced sample was PBMCs, mostly from graft donor cells, taken 180 days after TCRalphabeta/CD19-depleted stem cell transplant. The receptors derive from a female patient between 2 and 15 years old who had a stem cell transplant for aplastic anemia, so the T cells may come from the graft donor.

The table lists this clonotype with many counts. The chain couples TRBV28 to TRBJ2-5; 7 positions agree with TRBD2. V shed 5 bases, J shed 6 bases, and the junction held 9 bases outside the gene matches. The CDR3 contains 14 residues. The germline V gene has CDR1 MDHEN and CDR2 SYDVKM. In DNA form, the CDR3 reads TGTGCCAGCAGTGGTCGAGCGGGAACGCAGACCCAGTACTTC. Translated, it gives CASSGRAGTQTQYF.

This clonotype showed up many times. V is TRBV6-5 and J is TRBJ1-2, with 8 positions matching TRBD1. CDR1 and CDR2 (germline): MNHEY, SVGAGI. This CDR3 region has 15 residues. Trimming took 4 bases from V and 8 from J; bases not matched to a gene: 12. The CDR3 loop reads CASSLRGQEARGYTF. In DNA, the CDR3 is TGTGCCAGCAGTTTAAGGGGACAGGAGGCGCGGGGCTACACCTTC.

This clonotype turned up a few times. V usage is TRBV5-1 and J usage is TRBJ1-4; TRBD1 aligns across 8 bases. CDR3 length equals 13 residues. Germline values: CDR1 SGHRS, CDR2 YFSETQ. The J segment lost 7 bases and the V segment lost 7 bases, leaving 6 bases of the junction unmatched. The CDR3 sequence: CASRAGGVEKLFF. DNA for the CDR3: TGCGCCAGCCGGGCAGGGGGCGTTGAAAAACTGTTTTTT.

This clonotype was seen ten or more times. The chain couples TRBV24-1 to TRBJ2-1, with D possibly called TRBD1 or TRBD2 (5 bases each). The CDR3 loop spans 14 amino acids. Trimming took off 3 bases at V and 7 bases at J, with 12 bases between the two ends. Germline loops: CDR1 KGHDR, CDR2 SFDVKD. The CDR3 sequence: CATSDRDRKNEQFF. The CDR3 DNA is TGTGCCACCAGTGATCGGGACCGGAAAAATGAGCAGTTCTTC.

This clonotype was detected a few times. The chain employs TRBV12-3 or TRBV12-4 and TRBJ2-5; TRBD2 might be the D (8 bases). This CDR3 spans 17 amino acids. Trimming shortened V by 6 bases and J by 4 bases, and 24 bases separated the two germline ends. DNA for the CDR3: TGTGCCAGCAGACCCAGGGGGAGGAGCGGGAGAGGAGAGACCCAGTACTTC. Encoded protein: CASRPRGRSGRGETQYF.

This clonotype was recorded many times. CDR3 sequence (DNA): TGCAGCGTTGAAGATAGGGGACCCCAGATTAGCACAGATACGCAGTATTTT. Protein: CSVEDRGPQISTDTQYF. V and J are TRBV29-1 and TRBJ2-3; D tentatively fits TRBD1 or TRBD2 (5 bases each). The length of the CDR3 is 17 residues. Germline V gene data show CDR1 as SQVTM and CDR2 as ANQGSEA. Trimming removed 0 bases from V and 0 bases from J, with 16 bases in between.

Many counts were recorded for this clonotype. This chain connects TRBV7-6 to TRBJ2-4; D could derive from TRBD1 or TRBD2 (6 bases each). The germline V and J ends were trimmed by 1 base and 9 bases, with 10 bases remaining between them. Germline CDR1 SGHVS, CDR2 FNYEAQ. This CDR3 has 13 residues. For the CDR3, the DNA is TGTGCCAGCAGCTTAGGACAGGAGGGCATTCAGTACTTC. Amino acids: CASSLGQEGIQYF.

This clonotype has at least ten counts. The rearrangement uses TRBV7-8 and TRBJ2-3; 8 positions agree with TRBD2. The CDR3 runs to 17 residues. CDR1 and CDR2 (germline): SGHVS, FQNEAQ. J lost 3 bases, V lost 5 bases, and 13 bases had no gene match. The CDR3 loop reads CASSRRQAGVGTDTQYF. The DNA of the CDR3 is TGTGCCAGCAGCAGACGACAAGCGGGAGTGGGAACAGATACGCAGTATTTT. Based on the CDR3 plus reference TRBV7-8 and TRBJ2-3, the full variable domain is GAGVSQSPRYKVAKRGQDVALRCDPISGHVSLFWYQQALGQGPEFLTYFQNEAQLDKSGLPSDRFFAERPEGSVSTLKIQRTQQEDSAVYLCASSRRQAGVGTDTQYFGPGTRLTVL.

This clonotype was observed a handful of times. This sequence may be a read error, since a much larger clone differs from it by one base. The V and J genes are TRBV7-9 and TRBJ1-1, with TRBD1 as a possible D gene (5 bases). V lost 0 bases, J lost 4 bases, and 6 bases lay in between. Germline CDR1 and CDR2: SEHNR and FQNEAQ (reference sequence). CDR3 size: 13 residues. The CDR3 DNA reads TGTGCCAGCAGCTTAGCCAGGGTCACTGAAGCTTTCTTT. This sequence encodes CASSLARVTEAFF.

This clonotype was detected only a few times. V is TRBV20-1 and J is TRBJ1-5, with 7 bases matching TRBD1. J lost 0 bases, V lost 6 bases, and 8 bases had no gene match. Germline loops: CDR1 DFQATT, CDR2 SNEGSKA (reference sequence). This CDR3 is built from 15 residues. This CDR3 reads CSAHRDSISNQPQHF. The CDR3 DNA sequence: TGCAGTGCCCATCGGGACAGCATTAGCAATCAGCCCCAGCATTTT.

This clonotype was picked up a small number of times. The chain recombines TRBV5-1 with TRBJ2-7; a possible D gene is TRBD2 (6 bases). Germline V CDR1 and CDR2: SGHRS, YFSETQ. The CDR3 totals 13 residues. V was clipped by 4 bases and J by 3 bases, with 11 bases between them. The DNA for the CDR3 is TGCGCCAGCAGCCCATCTAGCGACTACGAGCAGTACTTC. Translating it yields CASSPSSDYEQYF.

The CDR3 coding sequence is TGTGCCAGCAGCCGGACAGGGGTTTTTGTGGAGACCCAGTACTTC. It specifies CASSRTGVFVETQYF. This chain joins TRBV11-2 and TRBJ2-5; TRBD1 aligns across 9 bases. Germline CDR1 SGHAT, CDR2 FQNNGV. The CDR3 contains 15 residues. The junction had 9 bases not matched to a gene; V was cut back by 5 bases and J by 5 bases.

This clonotype was seen more than once but under ten times. The gene calls are TRBV12-3 or TRBV12-4 and TRBJ1-5; D not resolved. This CDR3 region has 14 residues. The ends were cut back, 5 bases at V and 0 bases at J, with 8 bases in the middle. CDR3 protein: CASSLWFSNQPQHF. The CDR3 nucleotides read TGTGCCAGCAGTCTTTGGTTTAGCAATCAGCCCCAGCATTTT.

There are a few counts of this clonotype. The chain carries TRBV13 and TRBJ2-4; 10 positions match TRBD2. The CDR3 extends over 19 amino acids. CDR1 is PRHDT, CDR2 FYEKMQ, per germline (reference sequence). V shed 4 bases and J 4 bases; nucleotides not matched to a gene: 16. The CDR3 reads CASSSPQLAGATSKNIQYF. The CDR3 DNA reads TGTGCCAGCAGCTCTCCACAGCTAGCGGGAGCGACGTCGAAAAACATTCAGTACTTC.

This chain connects TRBV5-1 to TRBJ2-7, with D hard to call. This CDR3 comprises 16 residues. Per germline, CDR1 SGHRS and CDR2 YFSETQ. The V and J ends lost 5 bases and 0 bases respectively, with 18 bases between them. CDR3 protein: CASSMGSIKSSYEQYF. CDR3 DNA sequence: TGCGCCAGCAGTATGGGTTCCATAAAGAGCTCCTACGAGCAGTACTTC.

This clonotype was seen a few times. The chain recombines TRBV6-1 with TRBJ2-2, with D tentatively TRBD2 (5 bases). The CDR3 consists of 15 residues. Germline CDR1 MNHNS, CDR2 SASEGT. V lost 8 bases and J 4 bases, leaving 17 bases between the germline ends. CDR3 sequence: CASSEDPPSTGELFF. CDR3 DNA: TGTGCCAGCTCGGAGGACCCTCCCTCCACCGGGGAGCTGTTTTTT.

There are a few counts of this clonotype. This chain links TRBV12-3 or TRBV12-4 with TRBJ1-5, with 7 bases fitting TRBD1. Trimming cost V 4 bases and J 5 bases; bases outside gene matches: 8. The CDR3 is 15 amino acids. The chain's CDR3 is CASSSRTGNYQPQHF. The CDR3 DNA sequence: TGTGCCAGCAGTTCGCGGACAGGAAATTATCAGCCCCAGCATTTT.

This clonotype has more than one count but fewer than ten. This chain links TRBV6-5 with TRBJ2-7; D might be TRBD1 or TRBD2, each matching 5 bases. This CDR3 region has 14 residues. The germline V and J ends were trimmed by 6 bases and 1 base, with 13 bases remaining between them. Germline values: CDR1 MNHEY, CDR2 SVGAGI. The CDR3, as DNA: TGTGCCAGCAGCAACTCGGGACGGTCCTACGAGCAGTACGTC. Protein product: CASSNSGRSYEQYV.

The chain is built from TRBV9 and TRBJ1-5; the D is unclear. The V and J ends lost 4 bases and 3 bases respectively, with 11 bases between them. The CDR3 extends over 14 amino acids. CDR1 SGDLS and CDR2 YYNGEE come from the germline V gene. This chain's CDR3 is CASSRGLANQPQHF. In DNA form, the CDR3 reads TGTGCCAGCAGCCGAGGGTTGGCCAATCAGCCCCAGCATTTT.